This passage covers 32 T cell receptor beta chains from one sample sequenced in a study of blood T cell repertoires in COVID-19. This table comes from immunoSEQ multiplex PCR, and its TCRdb copy is limited to in-frame clones, with some not included. The table records about 470,000 clones, 87% of them present only once. The sample was PBMCs or T cells enriched from blood (not recorded which). These TCRs come from a young woman who had recovered from COVID-19.

The J gene is TRBJ1-1, the V gene TRBV20-1, with D possibly being TRBD1 (5 bases). This CDR3 is 11 amino acids long. CDR1 and CDR2 (germline): DFQATT, SNEGSKA (reference sequence). Trimming shortened V by 1 base and J by 6 bases, and 6 bases separated the two germline ends. CDR3 DNA: TGCAGTGCTAGAGGGGGGGCTGAAGCTTTCTTT. As protein: CSARGGAEAFF.

This clone was counted only a few times. The chain joins TRBV2 to TRBJ1-1; D remains unclear. Germline V lookup: CDR1 SNHLY, CDR2 FYNNEI. This CDR3 has 12 amino acids. V lost 6 bases, J lost 4 bases, and 9 bases lay in between. The CDR3 loop reads CASRRVLTEAFF. CDR3 DNA sequence: TGTGCCAGCAGGAGGGTTCTCACTGAAGCTTTCTTT. The full variable domain, rest sourced from reference TRBV2 and TRBJ1-1, is EPEVTQTPSHQVTQMGQEVILRCVPISNHLYFYWYRQILGQKVEFLVSFYNNEISEKSEIFDDQFSVERPDGSNFTLKIRSTKLEDSAMYFCASRRVLTEAFFGQGTRLTVV.

This chain uses TRBV6-6 with TRBJ1-1, with 7 bases matching TRBD1. The CDR3 runs to 13 residues. Unmatched junction bases numbered 3, after V lost 1 base and J lost 7 bases. The germline V gene has CDR1 MNHNY and CDR2 SVGAGI (reference sequence). CDR3 coding DNA: TGTGCCAGCAGTTACTTACAGGGGAGTGAAGCTTTCTTT. It translates to CASSYLQGSEAFF.

This clone has only a few counts. This chain uses TRBV2 with TRBJ1-1, with no clear D. The CDR3 is 13 amino acids. The germline V gene has CDR1 SNHLY and CDR2 FYNNEI. V lost 4 bases to trimming and J lost 5 bases, with 11 bases between them. The CDR3 region has the DNA TGTGCCAGCAGTGGGGAGGGAAGTACTGAAGCTTTCTTT. It encodes CASSGEGSTEAFF.

The chain recombines TRBV27 with TRBJ1-6; no clear D gene. The CDR3 sequence is 15 residues long. Trimming removed 5 bases from V and 4 bases from J, with 12 bases in between. Germline lookup yields CDR1 MNHEY and CDR2 SMNVEV (reference sequence). The CDR3 DNA is TGTGCCAGCAGTCCCCGACAAGATTATAATTCACCCCTCCACTTT. Protein product: CASSPRQDYNSPLHF.

This clone was seen once. The chain joins TRBV2 to TRBJ2-7; 9 positions match TRBD1. The junction had 7 bases not matched to a gene; V was cut back by 5 bases and J by 5 bases. The CDR3 runs 14 residues. In germline, CDR1 is SNHLY, CDR2 FYNNEI. CDR3 sequence reads: CASSPDRGRDEQYF. CDR3 nucleotides: TGTGCCAGCAGTCCGGACAGGGGTCGGGACGAGCAGTACTTC. The full variable domain, its missing parts supplied by reference TRBV2 and TRBJ2-7, is EPEVTQTPSHQVTQMGQEVILRCVPISNHLYFYWYRQILGQKVEFLVSFYNNEISEKSEIFDDQFSVERPDGSNFTLKIRSTKLEDSAMYFCASSPDRGRDEQYFGPGTRLTVT.

V and J are TRBV6-5 and TRBJ2-7; a possible D gene is TRBD1 (6 bases). This CDR3 spans 13 amino acids. Trimming cost V 7 bases and J 1 base, with 11 bases left between them. Germline V gene sequence: CDR1 MNHEY, CDR2 SVGAGI. The CDR3 DNA is TGTGCCAGCACGCGGACAGAGTCCTACGAGCAGTACTTC. This gives the protein CASTRTESYEQYF.

The DNA of the CDR3 is TGTGCCACCCGAATCGTGGGAGGCTATGGCTACACCTTC. This translates into CATRIVGGYGYTF. This sequence joins TRBV28 and TRBJ1-2; D uncertain. CDR3 size: 13 residues. CDR1 and CDR2 from the germline V gene are MDHEN and SYDVKM. V lost 10 bases, J lost 4 bases, and 16 bases lay in between.

J is TRBJ2-5 and V is TRBV25-1; D might be TRBD1 (5 bases). V lost 4 bases, J lost 0 bases, and 21 bases lay in between. The CDR3 has 18 residues. CDR1 and CDR2 (germline): MGHDK, SYGVNS. CDR3 region: CASSAESATAPYQETQYF. The CDR3 coding sequence is TGTGCCAGCAGTGCTGAGTCGGCGACAGCTCCGTACCAAGAGACCCAGTACTTC.

The V gene is TRBV7-9, the J gene TRBJ2-7, with 7 bases that match TRBD1. Losses at the gene ends were 1 base for V and 6 bases for J; bases not matched to a gene: 3. CDR3 size: 13 residues. The germline CDR1 and CDR2 sequences are SEHNR and FQNEAQ (reference sequence). CDR3 nucleotide sequence: TGTGCCAGCAGCTTAGAGGGGGCGACCGAGCAGTACTTC. It yields the protein CASSLEGATEQYF.

The chain recombines TRBV25-1 with TRBJ1-1; D gene uncertain. Trimming cost V 2 bases and J 3 bases, with 10 bases left between them. The CDR3 consists of 14 residues. CDR1 MGHDK and CDR2 SYGVNS come from the germline V gene. Here the CDR3 DNA reads TGTGCCAGCAGTGAACGCCACACAGACACTGAAGCTTTCTTT. Translation gives CASSERHTDTEAFF.

This clone came up once. This chain uses TRBV9 with TRBJ2-3, with D tentatively TRBD2 (5 bases). The CDR3 contains 15 residues. Germline CDR1 and CDR2: SGDLS and YYNGEE. V gave up 0 bases and J gave up 5 bases, with 13 bases separating them. This CDR3 is CASSVALDFQDTQYF. The CDR3 DNA is TGTGCCAGCAGCGTAGCTTTGGACTTTCAAGATACGCAGTATTTT.

The chain carries TRBV6-5 and TRBJ1-2; possible D gene TRBD1, 5 bases. Trimming pared 8 bases from V and 8 bases from J, leaving 18 bases between. The CDR3 has 13 amino acids. The germline gives CDR1 MNHEY, CDR2 SVGAGI. CDR3 residues: CASQGSIYGGYTF. The CDR3 DNA reads as TGTGCCAGCCAGGGCAGCATTTATGGCGGCTACACCTTC.

Written as DNA, the CDR3 is TGTGCCAGCAGCACACAGGGACAGGGCAATCAGCCCCAGCATTTT. Encoded protein: CASSTQGQGNQPQHF. The chain couples TRBV7-2 to TRBJ1-5; TRBD1 agrees at 8 bases. V was pared by 5 bases and J by 2 bases, with 5 bases of the junction left unmatched. Germline V lookup: CDR1 SGHTA, CDR2 FQGNSA. The CDR3 is made up of 15 amino acids.

The chain is built from TRBV28 and TRBJ2-7; possible D gene TRBD1, 5 bases. CDR3 length: 16 amino acids. Germline-derived CDR1 and CDR2 are MDHEN and SYDVKM. Trimming shortened V by 7 bases and J by 2 bases, and 21 bases separated the two germline ends. The CDR3 is CASTFGATAKTYEQYF. CDR3 DNA sequence: TGTGCCAGCACCTTTGGGGCGACAGCTAAGACCTACGAGCAGTACTTC.

The rearrangement uses TRBV5-8 and TRBJ1-2, with D hard to call. CDR1 and CDR2 from the germline V gene are SGHTS and YDEGEE. This CDR3 spans 14 amino acids. V dropped 2 bases and J dropped 2 bases, with 10 bases sitting between them. The CDR3 region is CASSFLAGNYGYTF. The DNA of the CDR3 is TGTGCCAGCAGCTTCTTGGCAGGCAACTATGGCTACACCTTC.

DNA for the CDR3: TGCGCCCTACGGGACTCCTATAATTCACCCCTCCACTTT. Protein: CALRDSYNSPLHF. The chain couples TRBV23-1 to TRBJ1-6; D call uncertain. TRBV23-1 is an ORF, with its function uncertain. The CDR3 totals 13 residues. Trimming took 11 bases from V and 0 from J, leaving 8 bases between them.

This clone was recorded only once. The chain links TRBV7-2 to TRBJ1-1, with 7 bases fitting TRBD1. The CDR3 is made up of 15 amino acids. Trimming removed 4 bases from V and 2 bases from J; junction bases left unmatched: 7. Germline CDR1 is SGHTA and CDR2 is FQGNSA. The CDR3 sequence is CASSSRTGDNTEAFF. DNA for the CDR3: TGTGCCAGCAGCTCTCGGACAGGTGATAACACTGAAGCTTTCTTT.

Only a few counts were recorded for this clone. The chain is built from TRBV15 and TRBJ2-2, with D maybe TRBD1 (6 bases). The CDR3 extends over 15 amino acids. Trimming removed 0 bases from V and 13 bases from J, with 18 bases in between. Germline V gives CDR1 LNHNV, CDR2 YYDKDF (reference sequence). The CDR3 spells CATSRESRDIGGLFF. The CDR3 DNA is TGTGCCACCAGCAGAGAGTCCCGGGACATCGGAGGGCTGTTTTTT.

The CDR3 coding sequence is TGTGCCAGCAGCTTTGGGGGGGCCAAAAACATTCAGTACTTC. Translating it yields CASSFGGAKNIQYF. The chain links TRBV7-2 to TRBJ2-4; a possible D gene is TRBD2 (6 bases). The CDR3 is 14 amino acids. Trimming took 3 bases from V and 1 from J, leaving 7 bases between them. From germline, CDR1 is SGHTA and CDR2 FQGNSA.

This clone was seen only a few times. The chain joins TRBV19 to TRBJ2-7; TRBD2 agrees at 14 bases. The CDR3 runs 17 residues. The junction had 7 bases not matched to a gene; V was cut back by 6 bases and J by 0 bases. Per germline, CDR1 LNHDA and CDR2 SQIVND (reference sequence). The CDR3 bases are TGTGCCAGTAGGGACGGACTAGCGGGGGGTGTCTCCTACGAGCAGTACTTC. It translates to CASRDGLAGGVSYEQYF.

The rearrangement links TRBV12-5 to TRBJ2-6, with a tentative D call TRBD2 (7 bases). The germline V gene encodes CDR1 LGHNT and CDR2 FRNRAP. This CDR3 contains 18 residues. Trimming stripped 5 bases from V and 0 bases from J, with 17 bases between. CDR3 amino acids: CASGPRGAGSSGANVLTF. As DNA, the CDR3 is TGTGCTAGTGGTCCTCGGGGGGCGGGGTCCTCTGGGGCCAACGTCCTGACTTTC.

V usage is TRBV5-1 and J usage is TRBJ1-1; no definite D call. Germline CDR1 and CDR2: SGHRS and YFSETQ. Between the trimmed V and J ends, which lost 3 bases and 1 base, there was a span of 13 bases. The CDR3 has 15 amino acids. CDR3 in amino acids: CASSSPGIENTEAFF. The CDR3 nucleotides read TGCGCCAGCAGCTCCCCGGGAATCGAGAACACTGAAGCTTTCTTT.

This rearrangement joins TRBV7-9 to TRBJ1-6; D call uncertain. The CDR3 runs 14 residues. Germline values: CDR1 SEHNR, CDR2 FQNEAQ (reference sequence). The ends were cut back, 4 bases at V and 5 bases at J, with 9 bases in the middle. The CDR3 sequence: CASSSIGDNSPLHF. The CDR3 nucleotides are TGTGCCAGCAGCTCCATCGGGGATAATTCACCCCTCCACTTT. Together with reference TRBV7-9 and TRBJ1-6, the CDR3 gives the full variable domain: DTGVSQNPRHKITKRGQNVTFRCDPISEHNRLYWYRQTLGQGPEFLTYFQNEAQLEKSRLLSDRFSAERPKGSFSTLEIQRTEQGDSAMYLCASSSIGDNSPLHFGNGTRLTVT.

The chain combines TRBV5-4 with TRBJ2-5, with 12 nucleotides matching TRBD2. The CDR3 covers 15 residues. Losses at the gene ends were 3 bases for V and 1 base for J; bases not matched to a gene: 1. Germline V gene data show CDR1 as SGHNT and CDR2 as YYREEE (reference sequence). The CDR3 region has the DNA TGTGCCAGCAGCTCGACTAGCGGGGGCCAAGAGACCCAGTACTTC. Amino acids: CASSSTSGGQETQYF.

V and J are TRBV2 and TRBJ1-4; 7 bases agree with TRBD1. The germline CDR1 and CDR2 sequences are SNHLY and FYNNEI. The junction had 8 bases not matched to a gene; V was cut back by 3 bases and J by 7 bases. The CDR3 sequence is 15 residues long. As DNA, the CDR3 is TGTGCCAGCAGTGATGAGGGGGCCCTTGGTGAAAAACTGTTTTTT. Translated, it gives CASSDEGALGEKLFF.

The count of this clone is one. V is TRBV7-8 and J is TRBJ1-1; 7 bases are a match to TRBD1. CDR1 and CDR2 (germline): SGHVS, FQNEAQ. This CDR3 region has 13 residues. Trimming cost V 3 bases and J 11 bases; bases outside gene matches: 9. The CDR3 spells CASSFDRERDAFF. CDR3 sequence (DNA): TGTGCCAGCAGCTTCGACAGGGAGAGGGATGCTTTCTTT.

This clone was seen a single time. The chain has TRBV3-1 (or the pseudogene TRBV3-2) and TRBJ2-2; no definite D call. Trimming took off 2 bases at V and 5 bases at J, with 15 bases between the two ends. The CDR3 consists of 16 residues. Germline assignment: CDR1 LGHDT and CDR2 YNNKEL (reference sequence). The CDR3 region is CASSQPLSRVTGELFF. The CDR3 DNA reads TGTGCCAGCAGCCAACCACTATCTCGCGTAACCGGGGAGCTGTTTTTT.

This clone was observed a handful of times. The chain combines TRBV19 with TRBJ2-2; 11 bases fit TRBD2. Trimming cost V 5 bases and J 3 bases; bases outside gene matches: 14. There are 19 residues in the CDR3. Germline V gene sequence: CDR1 LNHDA, CDR2 SQIVND (reference sequence). CDR3 sequence reads: CASSPRPLTSGEDTGELFF. CDR3 coding DNA: TGTGCCAGTAGTCCTCGACCGCTGACTAGCGGGGAGGACACCGGGGAGCTGTTTTTT.

The chain is built from TRBV2 and TRBJ2-7, with D perhaps matching TRBD2 (6 bases). There are 14 residues in the CDR3. Germline assignment: CDR1 SNHLY and CDR2 FYNNEI. The V and J ends lost 7 bases and 6 bases respectively, with 19 bases between them. This CDR3 is CASIQTPGVGEQYF. The CDR3 nucleotides read TGTGCCAGCATCCAAACCCCGGGGGTAGGCGAGCAGTACTTC.

The V and J genes are TRBV24-1 and TRBJ1-5; 8 bases agree with TRBD1. The germline CDR1 and CDR2 sequences are KGHDR and SFDVKD. J gave up 0 bases and V 1 base, and 19 bases lay outside the gene matches. This CDR3 has 22 amino acids. The CDR3 bases are TGTGCCACCAGTGATTTATGGCCCGGTCAGGGGGCCTTCTCCGATAGCAATCAGCCCCAGCATTTT. Its translation: CATSDLWPGQGAFSDSNQPQHF.

The chain joins TRBV6-5 to TRBJ1-1, with 7 bases identical to TRBD1. The junction had 14 bases not matched to a gene; V was cut back by 7 bases and J by 6 bases. Germline V gives CDR1 MNHEY, CDR2 SVGAGI. The CDR3 consists of 15 residues. CDR3: CASTLGGPFFSEAFF. Here the CDR3 DNA reads TGTGCCAGCACCTTAGGGGGCCCATTCTTCTCTGAAGCTTTCTTT.